This T cell receptor (beta chain) came from a study of blood T cells in healthy people across ages (dated by TCRdb to the mid-2010s). With respect to the entire study: In model experiments, template switching captured roughly one uniquely barcoded TCR beta cDNA molecule for every two T cells. To track age-related changes in TCR beta repertoire diversity, the study relied on deep sequencing normalized with unique cDNA molecular identifiers. The donors were divided into four age groups: young (average around 15 years), middle-aged (under 40), aged (about 61) and long-lived (roughly 86). To avoid experimental bias, donors of different ages were randomly spread across the sequencing lanes. Two additional independent replicas of 1 million unique cDNA reads from the same blood draw were analyzed for two donors (one aged 18 to 29 and one aged 80 or older).

The approximately 40 donors, aged about 6 to 95 years, were systemically healthy Caucasian individuals from Russia. Each donor gave ten milliliters of peripheral blood, collected into EDTA-treated Vacutainer tubes. PBMCs were isolated by Ficoll-Paque density-gradient centrifugation, with at least 6 million obtained per sample. Total RNA was extracted from PBMCs with Trizol reagent, with at least 5 micrograms obtained per sample. For every donor, flow cytometry on a PBMC aliquot measured the percentage of naive CD45RAhigh/CD27high T cells. Comment on this clonotype: Which antigen it targets is not known. No qualities accompany the bases; no much larger clone lies one base away.

The full study reports these points: Compared with the aged group, the long-lived group had more naive CD4+ T cells, fewer expanded clones and increased TCR diversity, suggesting age selection. Estimates of total diversity based on one million sequenced T cells were regarded as lower bounds and as underestimates. Because the CMV infection status of the donors was unknown, age-related changes in expanded clonotypes may potentially have been confounded. Since profiling was done on bulk unsorted PBMCs, naive and antigen-experienced compartments could not be conclusively compared. Observed TCR beta diversity per million T cells fell roughly linearly with age, and a significant reduction was already apparent by age roughly 40. Observed TCR beta diversity correlated strongly with the percentage of naive T cells measured by flow cytometry.

The library was generated by 5' RACE. The sequencer listed for this sample is Illumina HiSeq 2500. A second PCR of roughly 7 to 11 cycles was run with a J-beta primer mix and a sample-barcoded 5' primer. Each TCR beta cDNA molecule received a unique molecular identifier from a template-switch 5' adaptor carrying 12 random nucleotides. Each sample yielded at least 2.5 million CDR3-containing paired-end reads. All of the RNA was converted into first-strand cDNA using the Mint cDNA synthesis kit, with a TRBC-specific oligonucleotide serving as the primer. After uracil-DNA glycosylase treatment, a first 18-cycle PCR used universal primers M1SS and BC2_uni_R on all cDNA. In the source study's methods: For normalization, 1 million high-quality reads were randomly selected from each sample, with every read carrying a distinct molecular identifier. Instead of being binned into consensus sequences, reads that shared molecular identifiers were thrown out. MiTCR, with a Q25 quality threshold and the strictest error-elimination algorithm, was used for CDR3 identification, clonotype clustering and error correction. A nonparametric unseen species model using Euler transformation provided a lower-bound estimate of total TCR beta diversity. In-frame beta chains were kept once TCRdb had trimmed the public reads at Q25 with fastp and called clones with MiXCR. When rows share a CDR3 protein, they turn into one entry using the most common DNA and genes. The V and J calls, along with clone size, are taken from TCRdb and not from the paper's own processing. This sample is represented by about 1,600,000 distinct CDR3 sequences; approximately 42% of them were singletons. The ten biggest clones cover roughly 8.2% of the sample.

Trimming takes 2 bases from V and 2 bases from J, and the germline ends sit 6 bases apart. The CDR3 runs 13 residues from the cysteine to the phenylalanine. Only CDR3 DNA is held: 39 bases, read in frame from base 1. Looking up the germline V gene yields CDR1 SGDLS and CDR2 YYNGEE. The chain joins TRBV9 to TRBJ2-3; confidence is insufficient to name the D gene. Sample: blood. This clonotype was obtained from a woman aged 18-30 years in good health. The CDR3 reads CASSVLNTDTQYF. The nucleotide sequence reads as follows: TGTGCCAGCAGCGTCCTCAACACAGATACGCAGTATTTT.